The next 30 T cell receptor beta chains were all read from a single sample in a study of metastatic and nonmetastatic thyroid tumors. Thyroid surgery was performed in patients who had received no treatment beforehand. MiXCR re-clonotyped the PCR reads for TCRdb. The sample has 43,000 or so clones, around 25% seen once; the top ten hold around 3.5%. The sample was blood. These receptors came from a male donor with papillary thyroid cancer or a benign thyroid nodule (not recorded which). Some clones in this sample may be carry-over from other donors' samples.

This clone was counted ten times or more. V is TRBV6-1 and J is TRBJ1-4, with D perhaps matching TRBD1 (6 bases). The germline V gene encodes CDR1 MNHNS and CDR2 SASEGT. V was shortened by 8 bases and J by 7 bases, with 20 bases between the two germline ends. The CDR3 runs to 15 residues. The CDR3 DNA reads as TGTGCCAGCTTTACAAGACAGGCCCATTCTGAAAAACTGTTTTTT. As protein: CASFTRQAHSEKLFF.

The J gene is TRBJ2-7, the V gene TRBV20-1; 15 bases are shared with TRBD2. The J call is in doubt because the DNA end fits TRBJ2-5 better. The length of the CDR3 is 20 residues. CDR1 DFQATT and CDR2 SNEGSKA come from the germline V gene (reference sequence). CDR3 sequence reads: CSARTWTSGRASGPQETQYF. The CDR3 DNA sequence: TGCAGTGCTAGAACATGGACTAGCGGGAGGGCCAGCGGTCCCCAAGAGACCCAGTACTTC.

This clone was seen ten or more times. This specimen includes other DNA sequences encoding the same CDR3. The rearrangement joins TRBV12-3 or TRBV12-4 to TRBJ2-1; 11 positions match TRBD2. V lost 6 bases to trimming and J lost 12 bases; unmatched junction nucleotides: 13. This CDR3 is 15 amino acids long. CDR3 residues: CASRTTSGKTQGQFF. The CDR3 nucleotides are TGTGCCAGCAGAACGACTAGCGGGAAGACTCAGGGGCAGTTCTTC.

This clone is labeled medium-sized (0.01 to 0.1%). The chain recombines TRBV15 with TRBJ2-7; no definite D call. V was shortened by 5 bases and J by 5 bases, with 13 bases between the two germline ends. The germline gives CDR1 LNHNV, CDR2 YYDKDF (reference sequence). This CDR3 has 13 residues. This CDR3 reads CATSFRTGDEQYF. The CDR3 region has the DNA TGTGCCACCAGCTTTCGGACCGGAGACGAGCAGTACTTC. Using reference TRBV15 and TRBJ2-7 for the parts outside the CDR3, the full variable domain is DAMVIQNPRYQVTQFGKPVTLSCSQTLNHNVMYWYQQKSSQAPKLLFHYYDKDFNNEADTPDNFQSRRPNTSFCFLDIRSPGLGDTAMYLCATSFRTGDEQYFGPGTRLTVT.

This clone appeared a few times. This sequence joins TRBV6-1 and TRBJ2-2; a possible D gene is TRBD2 (6 bases). Trimming took off 1 base at V and 4 bases at J, with 10 bases between the two ends. Germline V gene data show CDR1 as MNHNS and CDR2 as SASEGT. CDR3 length: 15 residues. The CDR3 sequence: CASSEGGLLTGELFF. The CDR3 bases are TGTGCCAGCAGTGAAGGAGGACTACTCACCGGGGAGCTGTTTTTT.

This clone was seen many times. The V call is TRBV18, the J call TRBJ1-5; no firm D call. The CDR3 extends over 13 amino acids. Germline V gene data show CDR1 as KGHSH and CDR2 as LQKENI. V was shortened by 4 bases and J by 7 bases, with 11 bases between the two germline ends. The CDR3 nucleotides read TGTGCCAGCTCACTAGGCAGCGGGCAGCCCCAGCATTTT. As protein: CASSLGSGQPQHF.

The chain is built from TRBV7-8 and TRBJ2-1; D call uncertain. The CDR3 is 15 residues long. V was trimmed by 1 base and J by 0 bases, leaving 7 bases between them. Germline V gives CDR1 SGHVS, CDR2 FQNEAQ. CDR3 sequence reads: CASSLDGSSYNEQFF. In DNA form, the CDR3 reads TGTGCCAGCAGCTTAGACGGTAGCTCCTACAATGAGCAGTTCTTC.

The chain joins TRBV5-6 to TRBJ2-7; tentatively, D is TRBD2 (6 bases). Germline V gene data show CDR1 as SGHDT and CDR2 as YYEEEE. Trimming removed 0 bases from V and 3 bases from J, with 22 bases in between. The CDR3 is 18 amino acids. CDR3 nucleotides: TGTGCCAGCAGCTTGGACGGGGGACGGTTTGCACCCCACTACGAGCAGTACTTC. Translation gives CASSLDGGRFAPHYEQYF.

V and J are TRBV6-5 and TRBJ2-5; 8 bases map to TRBD2. The germline CDR1 and CDR2 sequences are MNHEY and SVGAGI. Trimming removed 7 bases from V and 7 bases from J; junction bases left unmatched: 5. The CDR3 consists of 12 residues. In DNA form, the CDR3 reads TGTGCCAGCACCCCCGGGGGGGGGACCCAGTACTTC. It encodes CASTPGGGTQYF.

A few counts support this clone. The genes are TRBV7-2 and TRBJ2-1; D gene ambiguous. The length of the CDR3 is 11 residues. Germline loops: CDR1 SGHTA, CDR2 FQGNSA. The germline V and J ends were trimmed by 2 bases and 10 bases, with 6 bases remaining between them. CDR3 protein: CASSLTWEQFF. The CDR3 DNA reads TGTGCCAGCAGCTTAACGTGGGAGCAGTTCTTC.

This clone was detected ten times or more. The rearrangement joins TRBV6-1 to TRBJ1-4; possible D gene TRBD1, 6 bases. Trimming cost V 3 bases and J 8 bases, with 19 bases left between them. This CDR3 region has 16 residues. Germline V gene data show CDR1 as MNHNS and CDR2 as SASEGT. The CDR3 DNA reads as TGTGCCAGCAGTGACGGGGCAACGGGGGGCTGGGAAAAACTGTTTTTT. Its translation is CASSDGATGGWEKLFF.

The CDR3 DNA reads TGTGCCTGGAGGGGCACCCACTATGGCTACACCTTC. Translated: CAWRGTHYGYTF. The J gene is TRBJ1-2, the V gene TRBV30; the D is unclear. Trimming stripped 3 bases from V and 3 bases from J, with 8 bases between. The CDR3 extends over 12 amino acids. Germline CDR1 and CDR2: GTSNPN and SVGIG (reference sequence). The entire variable domain, with the rest obtained from reference TRBV30 and TRBJ1-2, is as follows: SQTIHQWPATLVQPVGSPLSLECTVEGTSNPNLYWYRQAAGRGLQLLFYSVGIGQISSEVPQNLSASRPQDRQFILSSKKLLLSDSGFYLCAWRGTHYGYTFGSGTRLTVV.

This clone was picked up many times. The chain uses TRBV5-1 and TRBJ1-3, with no clear D. Germline V gene data show CDR1 as SGHRS and CDR2 as YFSETQ. This CDR3 has 13 amino acids. V lost 0 bases to trimming and J lost 7 bases, with 8 bases between them. The CDR3 is CASSLDYRNTIYF. CDR3 coding DNA: TGCGCCAGCAGCTTGGATTATCGGAACACCATATATTTT. Combining the CDR3 with reference TRBV5-1 and TRBJ1-3 gives the whole variable domain KAGVTQTPRYLIKTRGQQVTLSCSPISGHRSVSWYQQTPGQGLQFLFEYFSETQRNKGNFPGRFSGRQFSNSRSEMNVSTLELGDSALYLCASSLDYRNTIYFGEGSWLTVV.

This clone was seen a few times. The rearrangement links TRBV4-1 to TRBJ2-5; D might be TRBD2 (6 bases). The CDR3 is 15 amino acids. Germline lookup yields CDR1 MGHRA and CDR2 YSYEKL. V lost 1 base to trimming and J lost 4 bases, with 13 bases between them. For the CDR3, the DNA is TGCGCCAGCAGCCAAGGTGCGGGGAGAGCAGAGACCCAGTACTTC. Protein product: CASSQGAGRAETQYF.

The chain is built from TRBV29-1 and TRBJ2-7, with D possibly matching TRBD2 (5 bases). Trimming took off 6 bases at V and 3 bases at J, with 18 bases between the two ends. CDR3 length equals 14 residues. Germline values: CDR1 SQVTM, CDR2 ANQGSEA. CDR3 nucleotide sequence: TGCAGCGTCGAGGGTGTATCATTCGGCTACGAGCAGTACTTC. This translates into CSVEGVSFGYEQYF.

This clone came up many times. The V call is TRBV20-1, the J call TRBJ1-1; D gene unclear. V was pared by 0 bases and J by 7 bases, with 12 bases between. Germline lookup yields CDR1 DFQATT and CDR2 SNEGSKA (reference sequence). This CDR3 is built from 13 residues. The CDR3 DNA reads as TGCAGTGCTAGAGAACGGATTCGGGGTGAAGCTTTCTTT. Protein sequence: CSARERIRGEAFF.

Many counts were recorded for this clone. The chain couples TRBV28 to TRBJ2-7; D is possibly TRBD1 or TRBD2 (5 bases each). Germline V gives CDR1 MDHEN, CDR2 SYDVKM. There are 14 residues in the CDR3. V was cut by 6 bases and J by 0 bases, with 12 bases left in between. The CDR3 protein is CASSRGDTSYEQYF. DNA of the CDR3: TGTGCCAGCAGCCGAGGGGATACCTCCTACGAGCAGTACTTC.

At least ten counts were recorded for this clone. The rearrangement links TRBV27 to TRBJ2-1; 10 bases align to TRBD2. V lost 2 bases to trimming and J lost 9 bases; unmatched junction nucleotides: 4. The CDR3 has 14 residues. CDR1 MNHEY and CDR2 SMNVEV come from the germline V gene (reference sequence). Written as DNA, the CDR3 is TGTGCCAGCAGTTTACTAGCGGGAGCGGGTGAGCAGTTCTTC. Translation: CASSLLAGAGEQFF.

This clone was recorded at least ten times. This chain joins TRBV19 and TRBJ2-1, with 9 positions matching TRBD2. The ends lost 7 bases at V and 9 bases at J; junction bases unmatched: 10. Germline CDR1 and CDR2: LNHDA and SQIVND (reference sequence). There are 14 residues in the CDR3. CDR3 coding DNA: TGTGCCAGTAAGAGGAGCTTAGCGGGAGTTGAGCAGTTCTTC. Encoded protein: CASKRSLAGVEQFF.

This clone was recorded at least ten times. The chain carries TRBV18 and TRBJ2-2, with D maybe TRBD1 (5 bases). CDR1 KGHSH and CDR2 LQKENI come from the germline V gene. This CDR3 is 16 amino acids long. The V end was cut by 5 bases, the J end by 0 bases, with 13 bases between. The CDR3 reads CASSTWATANTGELFF. The CDR3 nucleotides read TGTGCCAGCTCAACCTGGGCGACAGCGAACACCGGGGAGCTGTTTTTT.

This clone was picked up many times. The rearrangement links TRBV7-9 to TRBJ1-2; perhaps TRBD1 as D (5 bases). Germline lookup yields CDR1 SEHNR and CDR2 FQNEAQ (reference sequence). The CDR3 has 12 residues. Trimming stripped 6 bases from V and 5 bases from J, with 10 bases between. In DNA form, the CDR3 reads TGTGCCAGCAGGCCGGACAAGTATGGCTACACCTTC. Amino acids: CASRPDKYGYTF.

This clone was counted ten times or more. The chain couples TRBV12-3 or TRBV12-4 to TRBJ2-1; 8 nucleotides match TRBD2. The CDR3 has 21 residues. The J segment lost 10 bases and the V segment lost 7 bases, leaving 33 bases of the junction unmatched. In nucleotides, the CDR3 is TGTGCCAGCAACCTTCAGTTTAGGTTCCTATCAGCTAGCGGGTCATCGGGGGAGCAGTTCTTC. The encoded protein is CASNLQFRFLSASGSSGEQFF.

Many counts were recorded for this clone. The rearrangement links TRBV12-3 or TRBV12-4 to TRBJ2-2; possible D gene TRBD2, 7 bases. The CDR3 spans 14 residues. The V end lost 5 bases, the J end lost 12 bases, and 19 bases lay between the germline ends. CDR3 in amino acids: CASSPGEGWGQLFF. DNA of the CDR3: TGTGCCAGCAGTCCTGGGGAGGGATGGGGGCAGCTGTTTTTT.

The chain employs TRBV20-1 and TRBJ1-1; unclear D gene. Per the germline V gene, CDR1 is DFQATT and CDR2 is SNEGSKA (reference sequence). This CDR3 spans 14 amino acids. Trimming cost V 0 bases and J 1 base, with 9 bases left between them. In DNA, the CDR3 is TGCAGTGCTAGAGATTGGGCGGCGAACACTGAAGCTTTCTTT. It yields the protein CSARDWAANTEAFF.

The chain is built from TRBV20-1 and TRBJ1-5; D possibly corresponds to TRBD1 (6 bases). V dropped 2 bases and J dropped 0 bases, with 17 bases sitting between them. This CDR3 has 17 amino acids. Germline values: CDR1 DFQATT, CDR2 SNEGSKA (reference sequence). DNA of the CDR3: TGCAGTGCTAGACTACTCGGGGACAACTATAGCAATCAGCCCCAGCATTTT. Amino acids: CSARLLGDNYSNQPQHF.

In DNA, the CDR3 is TGTGCCAGCAGCTTACAGGGGGCTACTGAAGCTTTCTTT. Translating gives CASSLQGATEAFF. The rearrangement uses TRBV7-2 and TRBJ1-1; 8 positions agree with TRBD1. The CDR3 consists of 13 residues. Germline CDR1 and CDR2: SGHTA and FQGNSA. V shed 2 bases and J 5 bases; nucleotides not matched to a gene: 1.

This clone showed up many times. The chain carries TRBV12-3 or TRBV12-4 and TRBJ2-1; TRBD1 aligns across 7 bases. The CDR3 extends over 16 amino acids. Trimming removed 7 bases from V and 0 bases from J; junction bases left unmatched: 9. CDR3: CASTTRDSSSYNEQFF. The CDR3, as DNA: TGTGCCAGCACGACCCGGGACAGTAGCTCCTACAATGAGCAGTTCTTC.

This clone was seen at least ten times. The rearrangement joins TRBV19 to TRBJ1-1; D possibly corresponds to TRBD1 (5 bases). V lost 3 bases to trimming and J lost 3 bases, with 14 bases between them. Germline CDR1 reads LNHDA; CDR2 reads SQIVND (reference sequence). The CDR3 is 15 residues long. Written as DNA, the CDR3 is TGTGCCAGTAGTATTTACGGGGCACGGGACACTGAAGCTTTCTTT. It yields the protein CASSIYGARDTEAFF. Based on the CDR3 plus reference TRBV19 and TRBJ1-1, the full variable domain is DGGITQSPKYLFRKEGQNVTLSCEQNLNHDAMYWYRQDPGQGLRLIYYSQIVNDFQKGDIAEGYSVSREKKESFPLTVTSAQKNPTAFYLCASSIYGARDTEAFFGQGTRLTVV.

This clone was recorded at least ten times. This chain links TRBV3-1 with TRBJ1-1, with D perhaps TRBD1 (6 bases). The germline gives CDR1 LGHDT, CDR2 YNNKEL (reference sequence). The CDR3 has 13 residues. V lost 4 bases, J lost 3 bases, and 9 bases lay in between. The CDR3 here is CASSRGADTEAFF. The CDR3 region has the DNA TGTGCCAGCAGCCGGGGGGCGGACACTGAAGCTTTCTTT.

The J gene is TRBJ2-3, the V gene TRBV11-2; weak D call: TRBD1 (6 bases). The V gene lost 6 bases and the J gene lost 2 bases, with 9 bases spanning the gap. The CDR3 covers 13 residues. Germline CDR1 SGHAT, CDR2 FQNNGV. This CDR3 reads CASRTGYTDTQYF. The CDR3 DNA sequence: TGTGCCAGCAGGACAGGCTACACAGATACGCAGTATTTT. Full variable domain (remainder filled in from reference TRBV11-2 and TRBJ2-3): EAGVAQSPRYKIIEKRQSVAFWCNPISGHATLYWYQQILGQGPKLLIQFQNNGVVDDSQLPKDRFSAERLKGVDSTLKIQPAKLEDSAVYLCASRTGYTDTQYFGPGTRLTVL.